These 14 T cell receptor beta chains originate from one sample sequenced in a study of blood T cell repertoires in COVID-19. Libraries were prepared by immunoSEQ multiplex PCR; TCRdb keeps only in-frame clonotypes and omits some of them. The sample includes about 320,000 clones, around nine tenths seen only once; the top ten take 3% to 5%. The sample consisted of PBMCs or T cells enriched from blood (not recorded which). These receptors were collected from a woman aged 30 to 39 who had been exposed to COVID-19.

This clone has just one count. The rearrangement uses TRBV5-1 and TRBJ1-1, with TRBD1 matching 10 bases. Germline CDR1 and CDR2: SGHRS and YFSETQ. The CDR3 totals 15 residues. Trimming cost V 4 bases and J 3 bases; bases outside gene matches: 6. The CDR3: CASSQGTGAHTEAFF. CDR3 DNA: TGCGCCAGCAGCCAGGGGACAGGGGCACACACTGAAGCTTTCTTT.

The rearrangement uses TRBV5-1 and TRBJ1-6; 8 bases agree with TRBD1. The length of the CDR3 is 15 residues. Germline CDR1 and CDR2: SGHRS and YFSETQ. V was clipped by 0 bases and J by 9 bases; unmatched bases: 5. CDR3 nucleotide sequence: TGCGCCAGCAGCTTGGCCAGGGGGCTAACTTCACCCCTCCACTTT. It yields the protein CASSLARGLTSPLHF.

As to this clone: Other DNA sequences in the sample encode the same CDR3. The chain has TRBV12-3 or TRBV12-4 and TRBJ1-2, with TRBD1 matching over 9 bases. The CDR3 covers 13 residues. With V trimmed by 6 bases and J by 4 bases, 3 bases remained unmatched. The CDR3, as DNA: TGTGCCAGCAGAGGGACAGGGTCCTATGGCTACACCTTC. This gives the protein CASRGTGSYGYTF.

This clone was detected only once. The chain links TRBV7-9 to TRBJ1-4; D gene ambiguous. The CDR3 loop spans 13 amino acids. Looked up from germline, CDR1 is SEHNR and CDR2 is FQNEAQ (reference sequence). V was cut by 11 bases and J by 5 bases, with 15 bases left in between. CDR3 DNA: TGTGCCTGCGGCCGGAACCCCAATGAAAAACTGTTTTTT. Residues: CACGRNPNEKLFF.

The CDR3 region has the DNA TGTGCCAGCAGTTTCTGGACAGGGGATGGCTACACCTTC. Its protein product is CASSFWTGDGYTF. V usage is TRBV27 and J usage is TRBJ1-2; 9 nucleotides match TRBD1. V trimming: 3 bases; J trimming: 6 bases; junction bases outside the gene matches: 2. The CDR3 is 13 residues long. Looked up from germline, CDR1 is MNHEY and CDR2 is SMNVEV (reference sequence).

The count of this clone is one. The chain recombines TRBV12-3 or TRBV12-4 with TRBJ1-4; no firm D call. V was shortened by 2 bases and J by 15 bases, with 13 bases between the two germline ends. The length of the CDR3 is 12 residues. The CDR3 is CASSLQVPPLFF. The DNA of the CDR3 is TGTGCCAGCAGTTTACAGGTGCCTCCCTTGTTTTTT.

This chain links TRBV7-9 with TRBJ1-2; D gene uncertain. This CDR3 is built from 8 residues. V lost 5 bases and J lost 14, with 6 bases in between. Germline V gives CDR1 SEHNR, CDR2 FQNEAQ (reference sequence). The CDR3: CASSRGTF. CDR3 in DNA: TGTGCCAGCAGCCGAGGTACCTTC.

The chain is built from TRBV7-2 and TRBJ1-2; 8 bases are a match to TRBD1. Germline V gives CDR1 SGHTA, CDR2 FQGNSA. The J segment lost 7 bases and the V segment lost 1 base, leaving 5 bases of the junction unmatched. The CDR3 sequence is 14 residues long. The CDR3 spells CASSLVGDRGGYTF. The CDR3 DNA reads TGTGCCAGCAGCTTAGTAGGCGACAGGGGTGGCTACACCTTC.

This clone was seen only once. The V gene is TRBV4-1, the J gene TRBJ1-1; TRBD1 matches at 8 bases. The CDR3 spans 14 residues. Germline CDR1 MGHRA, CDR2 YSYEKL. V dropped 0 bases and J dropped 8; count of bases not matched to a gene: 5. DNA of the CDR3: TGCGCCAGCAGCCAAGACAGGGGGCGAAGGGAAGCTTTCTTT. It translates to CASSQDRGRREAFF.

In its sample, this clone was seen once. The rearrangement joins TRBV12-3 or TRBV12-4 to TRBJ2-7; no firm D call. The length of the CDR3 is 13 residues. V lost 6 bases and J lost 3, with 12 bases in between. Written as DNA, the CDR3 is TGTGCCAGCAGGGGTGGGCTACTCTACGAGCAGTACTTC. The encoded protein is CASRGGLLYEQYF.

The V and J genes are TRBV5-6 and TRBJ2-7; no clear D. Trimming took 4 bases from V and 2 from J, leaving 13 bases between them. The CDR3 consists of 14 residues. The germline CDR1 and CDR2 sequences are SGHDT and YYEEEE. The CDR3 spells CASSVGLVPYEQYF. As DNA, the CDR3 is TGTGCCAGCAGCGTGGGCCTAGTCCCCTACGAGCAGTACTTC. Full variable domain (remainder filled in from reference TRBV5-6 and TRBJ2-7): DAGVTQSPTHLIKTRGQQVTLRCSPKSGHDTVSWYQQALGQGPQFIFQYYEEEERQRGNFPDRFSGHQFPNYSSELNVNALLLGDSALYLCASSVGLVPYEQYFGPGTRLTVT.

J is TRBJ1-2 and V is TRBV29-1; 10 bases agree with TRBD1. This CDR3 is built from 18 residues. J gave up 4 bases and V 6 bases, and 20 bases lay outside the gene matches. CDR1 and CDR2 (germline): SQVTM, ANQGSEA. This chain's CDR3 is CSVLGVVKTGGYVYGYTF. CDR3 sequence (DNA): TGCAGCGTACTCGGCGTTGTTAAGACAGGGGGCTACGTCTATGGCTACACCTTC.

The CDR3 DNA reads TGTGCCAGCTCACCACCGTCTAGCGGGGGGGGAAATGAGCAGTTCTTC. Its translation is CASSPPSSGGGNEQFF. V and J are TRBV18 and TRBJ2-1; the match to TRBD2 covers 12 bases. Germline-derived CDR1 and CDR2 are KGHSH and LQKENI. The CDR3 has 16 residues. V was clipped by 0 bases and J by 7 bases; unmatched bases: 4.

This chain links TRBV12-5 with TRBJ1-2; weak D call: TRBD1 (5 bases). The CDR3 is 14 amino acids. The ends were cut back, 3 bases at V and 1 base at J, with 9 bases in the middle. The V gene's germline CDR1 is LGHNT and CDR2 FRNRAP. The CDR3 DNA is TGTGCTAGTGGTTTAGGACAAGTTAACTATGGCTACACCTTC. Translation: CASGLGQVNYGYTF.